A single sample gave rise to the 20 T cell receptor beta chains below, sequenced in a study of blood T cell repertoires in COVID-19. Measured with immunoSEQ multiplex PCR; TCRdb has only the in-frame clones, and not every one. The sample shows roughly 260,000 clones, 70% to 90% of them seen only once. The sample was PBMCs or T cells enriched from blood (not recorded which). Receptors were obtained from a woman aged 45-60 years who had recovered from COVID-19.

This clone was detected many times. CDR3 amino acids: CASRDREDRGYTF. CDR3 DNA: TGTGCCAGCAGGGACAGGGAGGACAGGGGCTACACCTTC. The rearrangement links TRBV6-5 to TRBJ1-2; 8 bases are shared with TRBD1. V dropped 6 bases and J dropped 8; count of bases not matched to a gene: 8. This CDR3 is built from 13 residues. Germline CDR1 reads MNHEY; CDR2 reads SVGAGI.

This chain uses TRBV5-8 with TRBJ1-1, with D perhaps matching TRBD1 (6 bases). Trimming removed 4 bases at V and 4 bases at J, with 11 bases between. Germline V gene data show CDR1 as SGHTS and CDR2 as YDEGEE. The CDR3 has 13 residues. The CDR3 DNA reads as TGTGCCAGCAGCCGGGAGGGGGGCACTGAAGCTTTCTTT. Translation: CASSREGGTEAFF.

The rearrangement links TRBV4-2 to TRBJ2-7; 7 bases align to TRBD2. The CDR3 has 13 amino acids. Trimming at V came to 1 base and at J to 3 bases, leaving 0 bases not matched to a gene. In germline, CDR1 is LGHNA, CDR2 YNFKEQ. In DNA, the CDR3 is TGTGCCAGCAGCCAAGCTAGCGGCTACGAGCAGTACTTC. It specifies CASSQASGYEQYF.

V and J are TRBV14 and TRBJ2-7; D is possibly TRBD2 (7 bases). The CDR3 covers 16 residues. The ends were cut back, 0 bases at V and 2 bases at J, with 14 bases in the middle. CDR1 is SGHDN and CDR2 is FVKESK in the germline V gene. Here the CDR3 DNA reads TGTGCCAGCAGCCAAGATGCGGGGGCGCGAGCCTACGAGCAGTACTTC. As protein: CASSQDAGARAYEQYF.

CDR3 in DNA: TGTGCCACCAGCAGACGGGAGTATTCAGATACGCAGTATTTT. Its translation is CATSRREYSDTQYF. This sequence joins TRBV15 and TRBJ2-3, with D possibly matching TRBD2 (6 bases). Germline-derived CDR1 and CDR2 are LNHNV and YYDKDF (reference sequence). V lost 2 bases to trimming and J lost 4 bases, with 10 bases between them. The CDR3 is 14 amino acids.

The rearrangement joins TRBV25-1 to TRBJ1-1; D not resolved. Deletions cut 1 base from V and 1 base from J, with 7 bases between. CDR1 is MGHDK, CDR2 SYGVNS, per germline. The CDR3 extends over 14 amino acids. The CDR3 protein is CASSEWGGNTEAFF. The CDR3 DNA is TGTGCCAGCAGTGAATGGGGAGGGAACACTGAAGCTTTCTTT.

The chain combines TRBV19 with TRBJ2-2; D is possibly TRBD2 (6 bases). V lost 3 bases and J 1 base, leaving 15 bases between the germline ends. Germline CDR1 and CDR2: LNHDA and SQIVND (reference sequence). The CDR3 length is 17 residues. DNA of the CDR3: TGTGCCAGTAGTATCCTCACTGGCGGGGTGAACACCGGGGAGCTGTTTTTT. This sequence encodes CASSILTGGVNTGELFF.

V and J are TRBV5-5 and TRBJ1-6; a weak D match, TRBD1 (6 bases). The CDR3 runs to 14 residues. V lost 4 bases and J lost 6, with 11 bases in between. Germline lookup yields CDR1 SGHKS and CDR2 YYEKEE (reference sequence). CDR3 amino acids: CASSAGGGNSPLHF. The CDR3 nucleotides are TGTGCCAGCAGCGCGGGGGGCGGTAATTCACCCCTCCACTTT.

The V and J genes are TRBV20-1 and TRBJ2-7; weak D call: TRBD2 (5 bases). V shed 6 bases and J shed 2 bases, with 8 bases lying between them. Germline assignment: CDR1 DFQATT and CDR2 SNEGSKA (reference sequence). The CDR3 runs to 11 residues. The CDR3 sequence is CSAGSAYEQYF. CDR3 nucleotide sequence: TGCAGTGCAGGGAGTGCCTACGAGCAGTACTTC.

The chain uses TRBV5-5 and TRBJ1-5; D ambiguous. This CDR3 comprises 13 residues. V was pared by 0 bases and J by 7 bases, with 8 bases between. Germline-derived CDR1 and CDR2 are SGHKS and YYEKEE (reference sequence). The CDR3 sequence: CASSLAVMQPQHF. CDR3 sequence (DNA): TGTGCCAGCAGCTTGGCAGTCATGCAGCCCCAGCATTTT.

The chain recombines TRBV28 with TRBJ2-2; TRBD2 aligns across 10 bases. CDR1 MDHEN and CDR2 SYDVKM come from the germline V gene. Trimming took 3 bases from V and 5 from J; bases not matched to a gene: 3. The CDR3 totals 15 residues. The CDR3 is CASSFGLAATGELFF. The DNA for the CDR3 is TGTGCCAGCAGTTTTGGACTAGCGGCAACCGGGGAGCTGTTTTTT.

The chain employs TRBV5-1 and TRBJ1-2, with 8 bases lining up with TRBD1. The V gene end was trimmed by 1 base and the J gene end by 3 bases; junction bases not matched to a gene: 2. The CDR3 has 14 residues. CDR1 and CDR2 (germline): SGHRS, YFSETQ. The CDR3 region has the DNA TGCGCCAGCAGCTTGTCGACAGGGGACTATGGCTACACCTTC. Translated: CASSLSTGDYGYTF.

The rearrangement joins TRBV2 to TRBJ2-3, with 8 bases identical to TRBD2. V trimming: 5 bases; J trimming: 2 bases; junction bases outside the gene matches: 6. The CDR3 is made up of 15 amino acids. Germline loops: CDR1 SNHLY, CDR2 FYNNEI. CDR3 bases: TGTGCCAGCAGTACCATAGCGGGATTCACAGATACGCAGTATTTT. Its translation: CASSTIAGFTDTQYF. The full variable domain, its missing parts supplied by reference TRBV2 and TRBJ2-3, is EPEVTQTPSHQVTQMGQEVILRCVPISNHLYFYWYRQILGQKVEFLVSFYNNEISEKSEIFDDQFSVERPDGSNFTLKIRSTKLEDSAMYFCASSTIAGFTDTQYFGPGTRLTVL.

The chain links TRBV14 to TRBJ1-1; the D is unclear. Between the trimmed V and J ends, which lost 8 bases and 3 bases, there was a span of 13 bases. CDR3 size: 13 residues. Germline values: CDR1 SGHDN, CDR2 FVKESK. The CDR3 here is CASRLREYTEAFF. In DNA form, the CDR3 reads TGTGCCAGCCGCCTGAGGGAATACACTGAAGCTTTCTTT.

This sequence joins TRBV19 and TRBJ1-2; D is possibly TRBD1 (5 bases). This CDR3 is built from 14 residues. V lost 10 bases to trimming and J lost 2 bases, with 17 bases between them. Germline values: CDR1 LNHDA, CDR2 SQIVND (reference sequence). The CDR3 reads CAINTPDKNYGYTF. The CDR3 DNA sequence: TGTGCCATCAATACTCCGGACAAGAACTATGGCTACACCTTC.

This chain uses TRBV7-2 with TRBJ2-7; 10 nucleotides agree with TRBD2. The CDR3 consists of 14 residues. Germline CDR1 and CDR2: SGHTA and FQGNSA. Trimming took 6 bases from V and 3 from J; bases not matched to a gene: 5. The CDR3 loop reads CASSPRLAGYEQYF. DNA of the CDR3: TGTGCCAGCAGTCCTCGACTAGCGGGCTACGAGCAGTACTTC.

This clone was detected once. CDR3 sequence reads: CASSPPQAYNEQFF. In DNA, the CDR3 is TGCGCCAGCAGCCCCCCCCAGGCTTACAATGAGCAGTTCTTC. The V and J genes are TRBV4-1 and TRBJ2-1; D not resolved. The germline gives CDR1 MGHRA, CDR2 YSYEKL. This CDR3 spans 14 amino acids. V was cut by 4 bases and J by 4 bases, with 11 bases left in between.

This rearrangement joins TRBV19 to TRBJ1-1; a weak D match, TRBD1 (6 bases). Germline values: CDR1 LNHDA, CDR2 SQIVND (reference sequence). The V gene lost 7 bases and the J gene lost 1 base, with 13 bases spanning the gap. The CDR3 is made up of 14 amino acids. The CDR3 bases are TGTGCCAGTATCCTGGACAGAAAGAACACTGAAGCTTTCTTT. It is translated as CASILDRKNTEAFF.

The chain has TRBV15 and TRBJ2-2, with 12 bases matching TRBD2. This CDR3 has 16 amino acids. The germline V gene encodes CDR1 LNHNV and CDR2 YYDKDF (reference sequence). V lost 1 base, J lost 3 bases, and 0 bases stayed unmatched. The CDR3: CATSRGLAGDTGELFF. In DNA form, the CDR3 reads TGTGCCACCAGCAGAGGACTAGCGGGAGACACCGGGGAGCTGTTTTTT.

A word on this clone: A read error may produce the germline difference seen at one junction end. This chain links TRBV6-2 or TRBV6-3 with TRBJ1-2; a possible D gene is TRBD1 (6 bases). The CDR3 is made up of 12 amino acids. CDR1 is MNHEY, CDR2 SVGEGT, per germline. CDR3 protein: CASSYWRQGLIF. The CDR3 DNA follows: TGTGCCAGCAGTTACTGGCGGCAGGGGCTCATCTTC.